This entry lists 19 T cell receptor beta chains sequenced from one sample in a study of T cell responses to AZD1222 COVID-19 vaccine. This table comes from immunoSEQ multiplex PCR, and its TCRdb copy is limited to in-frame clones, with some not included. The sample records about 140,000 clones, around 91% being singletons. This sample comprised peripheral blood, obtained on day 0 of AZD1222 vaccination. The receptors here all came from an adult in good health.

This clone was counted between two and nine times. The V gene is TRBV7-9, the J gene TRBJ1-2; D unclear. The CDR3 spans 17 residues. CDR1 SEHNR and CDR2 FQNEAQ come from the germline V gene (reference sequence). Deletions cut 1 base from V and 4 bases from J, with 19 bases between. The CDR3 is CASSLGPGSRAIYGYTF. Here the CDR3 DNA reads TGTGCCAGCAGCTTAGGGCCGGGTAGCCGGGCCATCTATGGCTACACCTTC.

The chain combines TRBV12-3 or TRBV12-4 with TRBJ2-1; TRBD2 agrees at 7 bases. CDR3 length: 12 residues. The trim removed 6 bases at V and 7 bases at J, leaving 3 bases unmatched. As DNA, the CDR3 is TGTGCCAGCAGGGAACTAGCGAATGAGCAGTTCTTC. The encoded protein is CASRELANEQFF.

On this clone itself: Other DNA sequences in this specimen translate into the identical CDR3. The genes are TRBV11-2 and TRBJ2-7; 7 bases are shared with TRBD1. This CDR3 has 14 amino acids. Per germline, CDR1 SGHAT and CDR2 FQNNGV. The V and J ends lost 4 bases and 2 bases, in that order; junction bases with no gene match: 5. CDR3 sequence: CASSSGTGAYEQYF. The CDR3 bases are TGTGCCAGCAGCTCTGGAACAGGGGCCTACGAGCAGTACTTC.

The rearrangement uses TRBV5-1 and TRBJ2-7; D unresolved. Looked up from germline, CDR1 is SGHRS and CDR2 is YFSETQ. The CDR3 spans 14 residues. V lost 0 bases and J 2 bases, leaving 9 bases between the germline ends. Here the CDR3 reads CASSLAAEAYEQYF. The DNA of the CDR3 is TGCGCCAGCAGCTTGGCCGCGGAAGCCTACGAGCAGTACTTC.

The chain links TRBV27 to TRBJ1-2, with 7 nucleotides matching TRBD1. The CDR3 contains 13 residues. Germline V lookup: CDR1 MNHEY, CDR2 SMNVEV (reference sequence). With 7 bases clipped from V and 6 bases from J, the junction kept 8 bases outside the gene matches. Written as DNA, the CDR3 is TGTGCCAGCACCAACAACAGGGGCCATGGCTACACCTTC. It encodes CASTNNRGHGYTF.

The gene calls are TRBV5-1 and TRBJ2-5; no definite D call. With 1 base removed from V and 2 bases from J, the gap between germline ends came to 9 bases. This CDR3 spans 14 amino acids. The germline gives CDR1 SGHRS, CDR2 YFSETQ. In nucleotides, the CDR3 is TGCGCCAGCAGCTTGTATGGGAATCAAGAGACCCAGTACTTC. Encoded protein: CASSLYGNQETQYF. Full variable domain (outside the CDR3, taken from reference TRBV5-1 and TRBJ2-5): KAGVTQTPRYLIKTRGQQVTLSCSPISGHRSVSWYQQTPGQGLQFLFEYFSETQRNKGNFPGRFSGRQFSNSRSEMNVSTLELGDSALYLCASSLYGNQETQYFGPGTRLLVL.

The CDR3: CASSLAGNSNEQFF. CDR3 nucleotides: TGTGCCAGCAGCTTAGCGGGAAACAGCAATGAGCAGTTCTTC. This chain uses TRBV7-9 with TRBJ2-1, with D unclear. CDR3 size: 14 residues. Deletions cut 0 bases from V and 6 bases from J, with 9 bases between. The germline V gene encodes CDR1 SEHNR and CDR2 FQNEAQ (reference sequence).

The gene calls are TRBV7-9 and TRBJ1-6; 11 bases are a match to TRBD1. The CDR3 length is 14 residues. J gave up 10 bases and V 4 bases, and 3 bases lay outside the gene matches. From germline, CDR1 is SEHNR and CDR2 FQNEAQ (reference sequence). The CDR3 nucleotides are TGTGCCAGCAGCTCGGACAGGGGGCAATCACCCCTCCACTTT. This encodes CASSSDRGQSPLHF.

This clone has just one count. The chain combines TRBV2 with TRBJ1-1; TRBD1 matches at 7 bases. V trimming: 6 bases; J trimming: 3 bases; junction bases outside the gene matches: 4. Germline V gene sequence: CDR1 SNHLY, CDR2 FYNNEI. CDR3 size: 13 residues. CDR3 sequence reads: CASSPQGYTEAFF. The CDR3 coding sequence is TGTGCCAGCAGCCCACAGGGGTACACTGAAGCTTTCTTT.

The chain employs TRBV11-2 and TRBJ2-7; D might be TRBD2 (5 bases). This CDR3 region has 12 residues. CDR1 and CDR2 from the germline V gene are SGHAT and FQNNGV. Trimming removed 6 bases at V and 8 bases at J, with 14 bases between. The CDR3 here is CASRRAQLKQYF. As DNA, the CDR3 is TGTGCCAGCAGGAGGGCCCAATTAAAGCAGTACTTC. Full variable domain (rest looked up from reference TRBV11-2 and TRBJ2-7): EAGVAQSPRYKIIEKRQSVAFWCNPISGHATLYWYQQILGQGPKLLIQFQNNGVVDDSQLPKDRFSAERLKGVDSTLKIQPAKLEDSAVYLCASRRAQLKQYFGPGTRLTVT.

In its sample, this clone was seen a few times. This chain links TRBV19 with TRBJ1-2; 10 positions agree with TRBD1. From germline, CDR1 is LNHDA and CDR2 SQIVND (reference sequence). V shed 9 bases and J 5 bases; nucleotides not matched to a gene: 15. The CDR3 covers 16 residues. The CDR3 DNA is TGTGCCAGCAACCGGGACAGGGGAGGCCCTAGGTATGGCTACACCTTC. This translates into CASNRDRGGPRYGYTF. The full variable domain, in which reference TRBV19 and TRBJ1-2 provide the parts outside the CDR3, is DGGITQSPKYLFRKEGQNVTLSCEQNLNHDAMYWYRQDPGQGLRLIYYSQIVNDFQKGDIAEGYSVSREKKESFPLTVTSAQKNPTAFYLCASNRDRGGPRYGYTFGSGTRLTVV.

The rearrangement joins TRBV19 to TRBJ1-2, with D perhaps matching TRBD1 (6 bases). The V gene's germline CDR1 is LNHDA and CDR2 SQIVND (reference sequence). V shed 11 bases and J shed 7 bases, with 17 bases lying between them. The CDR3 length is 12 residues. This CDR3 reads CAGGQGAGGYTF. The DNA for the CDR3 is TGTGCCGGGGGCCAAGGGGCCGGTGGCTACACCTTC.

The chain employs TRBV12-3 or TRBV12-4 and TRBJ1-5; no definite D call. Trimming took off 7 bases at V and 5 bases at J, with 12 bases between the two ends. The CDR3 spans 13 residues. The CDR3 reads CASTLGRYQPQHF. The DNA for the CDR3 is TGTGCCAGCACCTTAGGGCGGTATCAGCCCCAGCATTTT.

The chain carries TRBV15 and TRBJ2-1; 14 bases map to TRBD2. Losses at the gene ends were 2 bases for V and 7 bases for J; bases not matched to a gene: 10. This CDR3 is built from 18 residues. Germline values: CDR1 LNHNV, CDR2 YYDKDF (reference sequence). CDR3 in amino acids: CATSRLTSGGAALNEQFF. CDR3 sequence (DNA): TGTGCCACCAGCAGATTGACTAGCGGGGGGGCGGCTCTTAATGAGCAGTTCTTC.

The chain recombines TRBV5-5 with TRBJ1-2; 9 nucleotides align to TRBD1. The CDR3 runs 15 residues. V shed 3 bases and J 4 bases; nucleotides not matched to a gene: 7. CDR1 is SGHKS, CDR2 YYEKEE, per germline (reference sequence). The CDR3 nucleotides read TGTGCCAGCAGCTCCTGGACAGGGGTAACCTATGGCTACACCTTC. It yields the protein CASSSWTGVTYGYTF.

This clone was seen just once. The J gene is TRBJ1-2, the V gene TRBV28, with unresolved D. This CDR3 is 12 amino acids long. Looked up from germline, CDR1 is MDHEN and CDR2 is SYDVKM. Trimming took off 6 bases at V and 8 bases at J, with 13 bases between the two ends. In DNA, the CDR3 is TGTGCCAGCAGCCTTGAAGCCCTCGGCTACACCTTC. Its protein product is CASSLEALGYTF.

This chain connects TRBV7-9 to TRBJ2-5; D might be TRBD2 (6 bases). V was shortened by 5 bases and J by 2 bases, with 12 bases between the two germline ends. Germline V gene lookup returns CDR1 SEHNR and CDR2 FQNEAQ (reference sequence). The CDR3 extends over 14 amino acids. The CDR3 DNA follows: TGTGCCAGCAGCGCGACTAGATCTCAAGAGACCCAGTACTTC. Residues: CASSATRSQETQYF.

The CDR3 here is CASSPSGGETDTQYF. The CDR3 DNA reads as TGTGCCAGCAGCCCCTCGGGAGGGGAAACAGATACGCAGTATTTT. V is TRBV7-3 and J is TRBJ2-3, with 8 bases lining up with TRBD2. The germline V gene encodes CDR1 SGHTA and CDR2 FQGTGA. Trimming at V came to 5 bases and at J to 3 bases, leaving 7 bases not matched to a gene. This CDR3 region has 15 residues.

This chain joins TRBV7-9 and TRBJ1-5; 7 nucleotides match TRBD1. The CDR3 totals 15 residues. Germline CDR1 SEHNR, CDR2 FQNEAQ (reference sequence). The trim removed 5 bases at V and 6 bases at J, leaving 10 bases unmatched. The CDR3 DNA is TGTGCCAGCAGCCTTGAGGCAGGGGGAGGTCAGCCCCAGCATTTT. Amino acid sequence: CASSLEAGGGQPQHF.